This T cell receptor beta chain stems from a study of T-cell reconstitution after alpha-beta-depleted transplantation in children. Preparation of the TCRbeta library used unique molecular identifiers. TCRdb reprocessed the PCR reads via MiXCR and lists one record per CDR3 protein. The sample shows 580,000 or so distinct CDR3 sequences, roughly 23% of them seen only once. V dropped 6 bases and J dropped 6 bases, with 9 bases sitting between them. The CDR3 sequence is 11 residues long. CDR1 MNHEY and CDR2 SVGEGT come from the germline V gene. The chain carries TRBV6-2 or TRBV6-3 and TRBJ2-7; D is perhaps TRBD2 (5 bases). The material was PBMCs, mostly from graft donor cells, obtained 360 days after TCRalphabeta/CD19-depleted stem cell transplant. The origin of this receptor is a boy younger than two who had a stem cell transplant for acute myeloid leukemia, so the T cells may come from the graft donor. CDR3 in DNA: TGTGCCAGCAGCCGAGAGGGCGAGCAGTACTTC. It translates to CASSREGEQYF.